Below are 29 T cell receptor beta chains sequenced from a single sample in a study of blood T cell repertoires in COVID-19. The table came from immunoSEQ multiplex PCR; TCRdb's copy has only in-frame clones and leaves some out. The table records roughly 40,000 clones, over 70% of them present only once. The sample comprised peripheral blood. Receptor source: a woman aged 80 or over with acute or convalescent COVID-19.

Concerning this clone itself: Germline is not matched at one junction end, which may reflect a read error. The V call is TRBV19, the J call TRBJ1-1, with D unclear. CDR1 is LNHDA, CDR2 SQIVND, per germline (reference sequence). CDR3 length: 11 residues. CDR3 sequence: CASMLNSEAFF. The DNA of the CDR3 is TGTGCCAGTATGCTCAACAGTGAAGCTTTCTTT.

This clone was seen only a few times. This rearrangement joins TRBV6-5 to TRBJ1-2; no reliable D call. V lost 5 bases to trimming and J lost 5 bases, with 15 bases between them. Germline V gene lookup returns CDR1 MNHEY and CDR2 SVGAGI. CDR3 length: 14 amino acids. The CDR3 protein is CASSPLRVNYGYTF. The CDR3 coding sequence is TGTGCCAGCAGTCCCCTCCGGGTGAATTATGGCTACACCTTC.

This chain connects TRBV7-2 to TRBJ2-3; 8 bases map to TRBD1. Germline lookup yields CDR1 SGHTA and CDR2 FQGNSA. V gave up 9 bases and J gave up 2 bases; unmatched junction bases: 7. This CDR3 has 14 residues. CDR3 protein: CASAAQGATDTQYF. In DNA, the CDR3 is TGTGCCAGTGCGGCCCAGGGGGCCACAGATACGCAGTATTTT.

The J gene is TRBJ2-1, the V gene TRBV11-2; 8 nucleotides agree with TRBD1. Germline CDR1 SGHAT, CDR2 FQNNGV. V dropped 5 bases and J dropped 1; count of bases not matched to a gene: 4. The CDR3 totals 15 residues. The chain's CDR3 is CASSKRQGSYNEQFF. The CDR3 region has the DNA TGTGCCAGCAGCAAAAGACAGGGGTCCTACAATGAGCAGTTCTTC.

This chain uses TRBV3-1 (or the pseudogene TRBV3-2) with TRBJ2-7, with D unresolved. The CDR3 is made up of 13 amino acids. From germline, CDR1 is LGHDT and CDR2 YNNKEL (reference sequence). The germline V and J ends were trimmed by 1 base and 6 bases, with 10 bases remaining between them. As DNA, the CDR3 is TGTGCCAGCAGCCAAGCTCCCAGGATCGAGCAGTACTTC. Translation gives CASSQAPRIEQYF.

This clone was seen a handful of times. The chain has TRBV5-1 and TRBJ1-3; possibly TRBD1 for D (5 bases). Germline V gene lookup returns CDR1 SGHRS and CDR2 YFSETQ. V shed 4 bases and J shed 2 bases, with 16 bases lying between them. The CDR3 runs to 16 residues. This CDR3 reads CASSQVRQGAGNTIYF. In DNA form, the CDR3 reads TGCGCCAGCAGCCAGGTCCGTCAGGGTGCTGGAAACACCATATATTTT.

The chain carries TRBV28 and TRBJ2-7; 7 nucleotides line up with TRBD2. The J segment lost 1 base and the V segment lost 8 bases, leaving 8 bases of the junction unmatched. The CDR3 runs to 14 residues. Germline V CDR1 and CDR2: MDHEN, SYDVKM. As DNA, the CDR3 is TGTGCCAGCCATTCTAGCGGTGAGTCCTACGAGCAGTACTTC. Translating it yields CASHSSGESYEQYF.

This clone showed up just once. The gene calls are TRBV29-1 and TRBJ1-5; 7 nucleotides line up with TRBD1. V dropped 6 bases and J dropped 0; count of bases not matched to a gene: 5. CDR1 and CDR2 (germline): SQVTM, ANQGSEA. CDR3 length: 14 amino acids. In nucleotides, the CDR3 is TGCAGCGTGGGGACAGACTATAGCAATCAGCCCCAGCATTTT. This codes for CSVGTDYSNQPQHF. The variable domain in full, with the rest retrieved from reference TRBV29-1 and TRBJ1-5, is SAVISQKPSRDICQRGTSLTIQCQVDSQVTMMFWYRQQPGQSLTLIATANQGSEATYESGFVIDKFPISRPNLTFSTLTVSNMSPEDSSIYLCSVGTDYSNQPQHFGDGTRLSIL.

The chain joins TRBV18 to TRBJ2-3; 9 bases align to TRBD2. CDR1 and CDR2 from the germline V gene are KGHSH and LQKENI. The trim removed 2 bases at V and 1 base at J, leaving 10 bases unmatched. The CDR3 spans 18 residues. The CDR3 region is CASSPKVAGATGTDTQYF. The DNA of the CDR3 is TGTGCCAGCTCACCAAAGGTAGCGGGAGCGACTGGCACAGATACGCAGTATTTT.

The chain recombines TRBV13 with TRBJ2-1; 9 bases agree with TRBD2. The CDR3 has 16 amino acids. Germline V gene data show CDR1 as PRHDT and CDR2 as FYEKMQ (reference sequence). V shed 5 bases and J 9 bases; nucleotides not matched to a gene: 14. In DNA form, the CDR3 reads TGTGCCAGCAGCCGGCTTTTAGCGGGAGATGACGGTGAGCAGTTCTTC. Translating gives CASSRLLAGDDGEQFF.

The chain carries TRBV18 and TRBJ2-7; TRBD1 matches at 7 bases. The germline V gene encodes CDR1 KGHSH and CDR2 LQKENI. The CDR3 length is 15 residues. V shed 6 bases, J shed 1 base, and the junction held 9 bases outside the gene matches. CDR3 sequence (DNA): TGTGCCAGCTCGCGAGCCGGGACAGATTCCTACGAGCAGTACTTC. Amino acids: CASSRAGTDSYEQYF.

CDR3 DNA sequence: TGTGCTAGTGGTTTTGCGGGGGCTAATGAAGCTTTCTTT. Its translation is CASGFAGANEAFF. V gene TRBV12-5 combines with J gene TRBJ1-1, with a weak D call TRBD1 (6 bases). The CDR3 extends over 13 amino acids. Germline V lookup: CDR1 LGHNT, CDR2 FRNRAP. V gave up 3 bases and J gave up 7 bases, with 12 bases separating them.

The CDR3, as DNA: TGTGCCAGCTCACCGAATAACCCTAGCGGGAGGGGTGAGCAGTTCTTC. Protein product: CASSPNNPSGRGEQFF. V usage is TRBV18 and J usage is TRBJ2-1; 12 bases are shared with TRBD2. The CDR3 loop spans 16 amino acids. Losses at the gene ends were 3 bases for V and 9 bases for J; bases not matched to a gene: 9. CDR1 and CDR2 (germline): KGHSH, LQKENI.

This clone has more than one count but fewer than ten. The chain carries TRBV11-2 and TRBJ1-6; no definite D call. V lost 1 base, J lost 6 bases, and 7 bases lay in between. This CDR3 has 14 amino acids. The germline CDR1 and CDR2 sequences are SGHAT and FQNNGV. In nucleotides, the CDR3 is TGTGCCAGCAGCTTAGCCGGGTTTAATTCACCCCTCCACTTT. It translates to CASSLAGFNSPLHF. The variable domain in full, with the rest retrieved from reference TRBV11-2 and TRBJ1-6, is EAGVAQSPRYKIIEKRQSVAFWCNPISGHATLYWYQQILGQGPKLLIQFQNNGVVDDSQLPKDRFSAERLKGVDSTLKIQPAKLEDSAVYLCASSLAGFNSPLHFGNGTRLTVT.

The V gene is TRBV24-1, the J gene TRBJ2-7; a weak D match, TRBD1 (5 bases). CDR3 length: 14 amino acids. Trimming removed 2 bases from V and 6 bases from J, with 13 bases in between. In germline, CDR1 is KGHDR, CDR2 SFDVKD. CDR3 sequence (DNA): TGTGCCACCAGTGATTCAGGGCCTTTTAGCGAGCAGTACTTC. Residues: CATSDSGPFSEQYF.

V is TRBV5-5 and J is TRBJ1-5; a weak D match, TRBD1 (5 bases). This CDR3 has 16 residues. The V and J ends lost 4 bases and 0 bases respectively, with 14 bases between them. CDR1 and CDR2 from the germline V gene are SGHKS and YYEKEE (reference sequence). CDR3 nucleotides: TGTGCCAGCAGCCGCGGGGCGACGGATAGCAATCAGCCCCAGCATTTT. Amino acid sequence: CASSRGATDSNQPQHF.

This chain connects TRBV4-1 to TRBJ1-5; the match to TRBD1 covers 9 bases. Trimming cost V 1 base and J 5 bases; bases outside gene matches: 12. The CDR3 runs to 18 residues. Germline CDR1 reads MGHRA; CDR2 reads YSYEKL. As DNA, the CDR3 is TGCGCCAGCAGCCAAGTTATGGCCGGGACAGGGTTCGATCAGCCCCAGCATTTT. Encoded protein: CASSQVMAGTGFDQPQHF.

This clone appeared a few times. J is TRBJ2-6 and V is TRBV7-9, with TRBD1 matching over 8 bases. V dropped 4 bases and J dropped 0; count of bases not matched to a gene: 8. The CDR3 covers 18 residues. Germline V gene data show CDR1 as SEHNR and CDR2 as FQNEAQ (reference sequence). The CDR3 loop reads CASSSDQGASSGANVLTF. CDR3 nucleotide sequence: TGTGCCAGCAGCTCAGACCAGGGGGCAAGCTCTGGGGCCAACGTCCTGACTTTC.

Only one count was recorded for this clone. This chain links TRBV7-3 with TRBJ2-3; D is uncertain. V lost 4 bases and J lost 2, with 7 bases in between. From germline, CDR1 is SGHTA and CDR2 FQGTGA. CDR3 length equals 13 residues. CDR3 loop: CASSYRYTDTQYF. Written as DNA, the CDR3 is TGTGCCAGCAGCTACCGGTACACAGATACGCAGTATTTT.

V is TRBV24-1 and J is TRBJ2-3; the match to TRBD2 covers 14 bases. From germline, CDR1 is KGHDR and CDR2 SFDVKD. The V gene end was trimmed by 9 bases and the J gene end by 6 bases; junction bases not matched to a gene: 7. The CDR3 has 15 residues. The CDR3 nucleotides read TGTGCCACCCAGCCGACTAGCGGGAGGGATGATACGCAGTATTTT. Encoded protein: CATQPTSGRDDTQYF.

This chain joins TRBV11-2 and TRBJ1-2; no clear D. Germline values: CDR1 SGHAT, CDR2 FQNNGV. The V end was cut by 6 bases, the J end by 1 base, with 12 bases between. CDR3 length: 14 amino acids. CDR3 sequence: CASRNPRGNYGYTF. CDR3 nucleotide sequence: TGTGCCAGCAGGAACCCTCGGGGTAACTATGGCTACACCTTC.

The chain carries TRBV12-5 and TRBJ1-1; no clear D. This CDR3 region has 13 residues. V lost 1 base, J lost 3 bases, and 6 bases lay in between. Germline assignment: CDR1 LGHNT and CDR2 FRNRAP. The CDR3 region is CASGLGQHTEAFF. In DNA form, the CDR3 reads TGTGCTAGTGGTTTGGGACAACACACTGAAGCTTTCTTT.

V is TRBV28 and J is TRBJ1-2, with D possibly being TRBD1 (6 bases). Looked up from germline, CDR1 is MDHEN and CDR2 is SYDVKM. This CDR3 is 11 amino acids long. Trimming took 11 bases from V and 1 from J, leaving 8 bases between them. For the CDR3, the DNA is TGTGCCGTACAGGGTAACTATGGCTACACCTTC. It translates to CAVQGNYGYTF.

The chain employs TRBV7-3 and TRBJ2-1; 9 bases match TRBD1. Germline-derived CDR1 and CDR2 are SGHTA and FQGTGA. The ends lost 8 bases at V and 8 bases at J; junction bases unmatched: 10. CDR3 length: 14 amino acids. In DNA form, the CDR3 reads TGTGCCAGCTCCCCGGGACAGGGATTGGATGAGCAGTTCTTC. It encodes CASSPGQGLDEQFF.

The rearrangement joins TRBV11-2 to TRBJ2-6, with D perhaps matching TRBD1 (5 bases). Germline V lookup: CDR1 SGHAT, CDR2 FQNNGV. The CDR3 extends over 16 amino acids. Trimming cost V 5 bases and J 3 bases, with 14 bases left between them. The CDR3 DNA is TGTGCCAGCAGCCCTCAGGGTTTTGGTGGGGCCAACGTCCTGACTTTC. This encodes CASSPQGFGGANVLTF.

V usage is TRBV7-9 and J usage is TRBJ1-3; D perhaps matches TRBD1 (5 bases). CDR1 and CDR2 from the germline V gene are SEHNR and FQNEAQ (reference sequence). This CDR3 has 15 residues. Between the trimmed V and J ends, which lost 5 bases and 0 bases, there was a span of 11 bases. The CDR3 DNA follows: TGTGCCAGCAGCCCCCTCGGGGGCTCTGGAAACACCATATATTTT. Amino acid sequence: CASSPLGGSGNTIYF.

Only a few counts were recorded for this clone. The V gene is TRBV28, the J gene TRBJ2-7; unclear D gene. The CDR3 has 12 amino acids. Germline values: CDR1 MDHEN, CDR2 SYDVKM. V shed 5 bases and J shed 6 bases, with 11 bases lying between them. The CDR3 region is CASSHTSSEQYF. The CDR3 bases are TGTGCCAGCAGTCACACCTCGTCCGAGCAGTACTTC.

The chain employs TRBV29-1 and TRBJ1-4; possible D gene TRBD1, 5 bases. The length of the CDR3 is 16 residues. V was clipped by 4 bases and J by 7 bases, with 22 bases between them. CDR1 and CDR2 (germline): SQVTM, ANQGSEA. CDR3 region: CSVGLGDGGAGEKLFF. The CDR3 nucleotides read TGCAGCGTTGGCCTTGGGGATGGAGGGGCTGGTGAAAAACTGTTTTTT.

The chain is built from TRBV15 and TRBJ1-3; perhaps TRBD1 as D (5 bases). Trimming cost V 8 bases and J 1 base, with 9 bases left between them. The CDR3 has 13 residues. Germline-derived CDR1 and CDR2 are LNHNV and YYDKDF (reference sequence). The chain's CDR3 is CATQGFSGNTIYF. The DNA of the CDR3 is TGTGCCACCCAGGGTTTTTCTGGAAACACCATATATTTT.